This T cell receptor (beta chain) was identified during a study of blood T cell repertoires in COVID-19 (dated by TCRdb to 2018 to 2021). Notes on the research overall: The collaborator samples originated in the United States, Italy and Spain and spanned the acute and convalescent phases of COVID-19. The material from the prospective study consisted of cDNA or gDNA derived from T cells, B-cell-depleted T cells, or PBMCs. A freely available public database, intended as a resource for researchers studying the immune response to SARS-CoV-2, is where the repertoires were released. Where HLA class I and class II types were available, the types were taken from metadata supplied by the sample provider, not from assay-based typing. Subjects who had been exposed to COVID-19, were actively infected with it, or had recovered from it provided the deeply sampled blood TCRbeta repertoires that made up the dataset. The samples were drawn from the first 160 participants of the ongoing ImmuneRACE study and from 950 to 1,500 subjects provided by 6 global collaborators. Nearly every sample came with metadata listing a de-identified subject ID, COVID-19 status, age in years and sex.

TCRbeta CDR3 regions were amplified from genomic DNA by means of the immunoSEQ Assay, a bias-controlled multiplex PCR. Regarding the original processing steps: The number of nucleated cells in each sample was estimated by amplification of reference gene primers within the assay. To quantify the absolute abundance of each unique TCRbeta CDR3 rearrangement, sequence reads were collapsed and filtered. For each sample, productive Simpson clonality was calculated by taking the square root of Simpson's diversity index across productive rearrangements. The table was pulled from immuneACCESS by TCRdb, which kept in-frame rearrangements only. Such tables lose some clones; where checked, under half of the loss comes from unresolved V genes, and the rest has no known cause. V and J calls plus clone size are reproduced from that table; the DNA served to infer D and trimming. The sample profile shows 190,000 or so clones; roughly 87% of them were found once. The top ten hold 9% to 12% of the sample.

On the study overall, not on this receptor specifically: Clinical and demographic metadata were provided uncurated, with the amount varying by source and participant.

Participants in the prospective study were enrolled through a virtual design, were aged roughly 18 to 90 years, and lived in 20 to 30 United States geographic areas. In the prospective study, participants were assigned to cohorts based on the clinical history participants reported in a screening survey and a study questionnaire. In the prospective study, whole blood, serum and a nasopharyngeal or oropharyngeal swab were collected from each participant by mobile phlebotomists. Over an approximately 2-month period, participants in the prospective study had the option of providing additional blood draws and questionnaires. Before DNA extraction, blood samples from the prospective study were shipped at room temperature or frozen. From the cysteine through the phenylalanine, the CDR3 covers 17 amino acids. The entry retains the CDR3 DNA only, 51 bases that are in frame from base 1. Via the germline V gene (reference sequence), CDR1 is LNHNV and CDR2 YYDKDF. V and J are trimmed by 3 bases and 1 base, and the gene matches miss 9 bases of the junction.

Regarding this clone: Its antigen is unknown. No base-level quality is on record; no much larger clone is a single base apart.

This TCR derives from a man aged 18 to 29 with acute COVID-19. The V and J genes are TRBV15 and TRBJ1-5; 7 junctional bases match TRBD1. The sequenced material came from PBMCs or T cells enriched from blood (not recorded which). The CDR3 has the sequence CATSRQLTGSSNQPQHF. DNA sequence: TGTGCCACCAGCAGGCAATTGACAGGGTCGAGCAATCAGCCCCAGCATTTT.